This T cell receptor beta chain was identified during a study of T cells in women clearing cervical HPV infection. TCRdb's copy holds only in-frame clones and misses some; the assay was immunoSEQ multiplex PCR. The sample table sets out over 45,000 clones. V trimming: 4 bases; J trimming: 0 bases; junction bases outside the gene matches: 12. In germline, CDR1 is LNHDA, CDR2 SQIVND (reference sequence). The CDR3 runs to 18 residues. Comment on this clone: The read gets to within 3 residues of the CDR3 end, and the germline J gene fills in the rest.

The sequence derives from a woman between 18 and 70 years old with a cervical HPV16 infection that either progressed to CIN3+ or cleared (not recorded which). The gene calls are TRBV19 and TRBJ1-1, with 9 bases matching TRBD1. The sequenced sample consisted of blood buffy coat. The covered CDR3 bases are TGTGCCAGTAGTACCAATAGTCCCGGGACAGGGATGAACACTGAA. It translates to CASSTNSPGTGMNTE. The CDR3 in full is CASSTNSPGTGMNTEAFF. Supplemented by reference TRBV19 and TRBJ1-1, the full variable domain reads DGGITQSPKYLFRKEGQNVTLSCEQNLNHDAMYWYRQDPGQGLRLIYYSQIVNDFQKGDIAEGYSVSREKKESFPLTVTSAQKNPTAFYLCASSTNSPGTGMNTEAFFGQGTRLTVV.